This paragraph covers one T cell receptor beta chain sequence. What it binds is unknown. This sample is drawn from a study of T cell responses to AZD1222 COVID-19 vaccine. Study information: Second doses that came at about 4 or about 12 weeks were put together. Study-level findings and limits: Sampling that yielded the repertoires occurred only after the peak T cell response. At baseline, just 5 or 6 AZD1222 recipients tested seropositive. White British ancestry dominated among donors, who included more females, and clonal diversity was possibly underestimated.

J lost 6 bases, V lost 0 bases, and 19 bases had no gene match. Germline V CDR1 and CDR2: LGHDT, YNNKEL (reference sequence). This CDR3 is 21 amino acids long. Measured with immunoSEQ multiplex PCR; TCRdb has only the in-frame clones, and not every one. Counted here are some 130,000 clones, over 75% occurring once; the ten biggest clones make up 6.9%. The sequence was collected from an adult in good health. The rearrangement links TRBV3-1 (or the pseudogene TRBV3-2) to TRBJ2-2, with 10 bases identical to TRBD2. The specimen comprised peripheral blood, sampled on day 0 of AZD1222 vaccination. The CDR3 region has the DNA TGTGCCAGCAGCCAAGATGGGGCAGGGCCCTTTAGCGGGGGGAAGGCCGGGGAGCTGTTTTTT. Amino acid sequence: CASSQDGAGPFSGGKAGELFF.